This is a list of T cell receptor beta chains from one sample in a study of blood T cell repertoires in COVID-19. Repertoires were generated with immunoSEQ multiplex PCR, while TCRdb's copy carries only in-frame clones and drops some. The sample yields about 240,000 clones, approximately 80% seen once. The sequenced sample was peripheral blood. These receptors came from a man under 40 who had recovered from COVID-19. The CDR3 runs from the conserved cysteine through the conserved F or W. The D gene is left open where the match is weak. Size values are once, few and many counts, or a class for expanded clones, and some rows have none.

D gene	V gene	clone size	J gene	CDR3 protein	CDR3 DNA
.	TRBV5-5	.	TRBJ1-1	CASSLEAHTEAFF	TGTGCCAGCAGCTTGGAAGCGCACACTGAAGCTTTCTTT
TRBD1	TRBV29-1	.	TRBJ2-3	CSVAYRGADTQYF	TGCAGCGTTGCGTACAGGGGAGCAGATACGCAGTATTTT
.	TRBV10-1	.	TRBJ2-2	CASRETANTGELFF	TGCGCCAGCAGAGAGACGGCGAACACCGGGGAGCTGTTTTTT
.	TRBV12-5	.	TRBJ2-7	CASGSYLYEQYF	TGTGCTAGTGGTTCCTACCTCTACGAGCAGTACTTC
TRBD2	TRBV10-2	.	TRBJ2-3	CASSEFGTSGASTDTQYF	TGCGCCAGCAGTGAGTTTGGGACTAGCGGGGCTAGCACAGATACGCAGTATTTT
TRBD1	TRBV5-1	.	TRBJ2-6	CASSLAPGQAYSGANVLTF	TGCGCCAGCAGCTTGGCCCCGGGACAGGCCTACTCTGGGGCCAACGTCCTGACTTTC
.	TRBV7-9	.	TRBJ1-3	CASSHLDGGSGNTIYF	TGTGCCAGCAGCCACCTGGATGGGGGGTCTGGAAACACCATATATTTT
TRBD1	TRBV5-1	.	TRBJ2-1	CASSWGQGASNEQFF	TGCGCCAGCAGCTGGGGACAGGGGGCCTCCAATGAGCAGTTCTTC
.	TRBV27	.	TRBJ2-7	CASRGVSTSPSYEQYF	TGTGCCAGCAGAGGAGTGAGCACTTCCCCGTCCTACGAGCAGTACTTC
.	TRBV20-1	.	TRBJ2-3	CSAPRELAQYF	TGCAGTGCCCCAAGGGAGTTGGCGCAGTATTTT
TRBD1	TRBV7-8	few	TRBJ1-5	CASSLGTGRTNQPQHF	TGTGCCAGCAGCTTAGGGACAGGGCGGACAAATCAGCCCCAGCATTTT
.	TRBV11-2	.	TRBJ1-1	CASSLARGGQTEAFF	TGTGCCAGCAGCCTAGCAAGGGGGGGGCAGACTGAAGCTTTCTTT
.	TRBV5-6	.	TRBJ2-1	CASSLLDNEQFF	TGTGCCAGCAGCTTGTTAGACAATGAGCAGTTCTTC
.	TRBV2	.	TRBJ1-4	CASSEDVAEKLFF	TGTGCCAGCAGTGAAGATGTGGCAGAAAAACTGTTTTTT
TRBD1	TRBV18	.	TRBJ2-2	CASSPPWTGGDTGELFF	TGTGCCAGCTCACCACCGTGGACAGGGGGAGACACCGGGGAGCTGTTTTTT
TRBD1	TRBV10-3	.	TRBJ1-3	CAIMGQGGTGNTIYF	TGTGCCATCATGGGACAGGGGGGAACTGGAAACACCATATATTTT
.	TRBV2	once	TRBJ2-5	CASSEQGSRETQYF	TGTGCCAGCAGTGAGCAGGGGAGTCGGGAGACCCAGTACTTC
TRBD1	TRBV27	.	TRBJ1-5	CASSRAGTGVEAQHF	TGTGCCAGCAGTCGAGCCGGGACAGGGGTCGAGGCCCAGCATTTT
.	TRBV3-1/TRBV3-2	.	TRBJ1-1	CASGKSGSTEAFF	TGTGCCAGCGGAAAGAGCGGGAGCACTGAAGCTTTCTTT
.	TRBV6-1	.	TRBJ1-3	CASSEAHGGSSGNTIYF	TGTGCCAGCAGTGAAGCTCATGGAGGTAGCTCTGGAAACACCATATATTTT
.	TRBV12-3/TRBV12-4	once	TRBJ1-5	CASRKEANQPQHF	TGTGCCAGCAGGAAGGAGGCCAATCAGCCCCAGCATTTT
.	TRBV7-6	.	TRBJ2-7	CASSLVGGSSYEQYF	TGTGCCAGCAGCTTAGTGGGGGGAAGCTCCTACGAGCAGTACTTC
TRBD1	TRBV6-6	few	TRBJ1-2	CASSRTGVGDKGYTF	TGTGCCAGCAGTCGCACAGGGGTAGGGGATAAAGGCTACACCTTC
.	TRBV5-1	.	TRBJ1-2	CASSLLQNYGYTF	TGCGCCAGCAGCTTATTACAGAACTATGGCTACACCTTC
.	TRBV19	.	TRBJ1-2	CASSYPGLRGAHYGYTF	TGTGCCAGTAGTTATCCAGGGCTTCGGGGGGCCCACTATGGCTACACCTTC
.	TRBV13	.	TRBJ2-1	CASSPPKRGEKSSYYNEQFF	TGTGCCAGCAGCCCCCCCAAGAGAGGCGAAAAGAGCTCCTACTACAATGAGCAGTTCTTC
.	TRBV7-9	.	TRBJ2-1	CASSLDRYNEQFF	TGTGCCAGCAGCCTCGACAGGTACAATGAGCAGTTCTTC
.	TRBV7-9	.	TRBJ2-2	CASSSLADANTGELFF	TGTGCCAGCAGCTCTCTAGCTGATGCGAACACCGGGGAGCTGTTTTTT
.	TRBV24-1	.	TRBJ2-1	CATSDLTYEQFF	TGTGCCACCAGTGATTTAACTTATGAGCAGTTCTTC
TRBD1	TRBV11-3	.	TRBJ1-6	CASSYRGRAYNSPLHF	TGTGCCAGCAGCTACAGGGGTAGGGCCTATAATTCACCCCTCCACTTT
TRBD1	TRBV18	.	TRBJ1-3	CASSPRGQSSGNTIYF	TGTGCCAGCTCCCCAAGGGGACAGAGCTCTGGAAACACCATATATTTT
TRBD2	TRBV28	.	TRBJ2-3	CASSLLTSGGPSTDTQYF	TGTGCCAGCAGTTTATTAACTAGCGGGGGCCCCAGCACAGATACGCAGTATTTT
.	TRBV9	.	TRBJ2-3	CASSKRVSTDTQYF	TGTGCCAGCAGCAAGCGGGTTAGCACAGATACGCAGTATTTT
.	TRBV19	.	TRBJ1-5	CASSRTITVGNQPQHF	TGTGCCAGTAGTAGAACAATTACCGTGGGCAATCAGCCCCAGCATTTT
.	TRBV13	.	TRBJ2-6	CASAGTLSSGANVLTF	TGTGCCTCAGCCGGGACTCTCAGCTCTGGGGCCAACGTCCTGACTTTC
.	TRBV19	.	TRBJ2-1	CASTPSDRFSDEQFF	TGTGCCAGCACCCCTTCGGACAGATTCTCGGATGAGCAGTTCTTC
.	TRBV29-1	.	TRBJ2-6	CSVEPRFTRKKKHRHSGANVLTF	TGCAGCGTTGAACCGAGGTTTACTCGCAAAAAAAAGCATCGGCACTCTGGGGCCAACGTCCTGACTTTC
.	TRBV11-2	.	TRBJ2-7	CASSFPNGVTYEQYF	TGTGCCAGCAGCTTTCCTAACGGGGTCACCTACGAGCAGTACTTC
.	TRBV28	.	TRBJ1-2	CASSLGGVFGYTF	TGTGCCAGCAGTTTAGGGGGGGTGTTTGGCTACACCTTC
.	TRBV18	.	TRBJ1-1	CASSPLRNTEAFF	TGTGCCAGCTCACCACTGAGGAACACTGAAGCTTTCTTT
.	TRBV29-1	.	TRBJ1-4	CSVRGGQSEKLFF	TGCAGCGTCAGGGGCGGCCAATCGGAAAAACTGTTTTTT
TRBD1	TRBV7-9	.	TRBJ1-5	CASSPDRHQPQHF	TGTGCCAGCAGTCCGGACAGGCATCAGCCCCAGCATTTT
.	TRBV18	.	TRBJ2-2	CASSPGQRFGSGELFF	TGTGCCAGCTCACCCGGACAGCGCTTCGGCTCCGGGGAGCTGTTTTTT
TRBD1	TRBV5-1	.	TRBJ1-2	CASSPSEGGNYGYTF	TGCGCCAGCAGCCCGAGCGAAGGGGGCAACTATGGCTACACCTTC
TRBD1	TRBV29-1	.	TRBJ2-4	CSAGTGAFAIQYF	TGCAGCGCCGGGACAGGGGCGTTTGCCATTCAGTACTTC
.	TRBV4-2	few	TRBJ1-5	CASSQAQQGNQPQHF	TGTGCCAGCAGCCAAGCCCAACAGGGTAATCAGCCCCAGCATTTT
.	TRBV2	.	TRBJ2-3	CASRQRRETSTDTQYF	TGTGCCAGCAGGCAGCGCCGGGAGACTAGCACAGATACGCAGTATTTT
.	TRBV10-3	.	TRBJ1-4	CAISEGGSTNEKLFF	TGTGCCATCAGTGAGGGAGGATCAACTAATGAAAAACTGTTTTTT
TRBD1	TRBV27	.	TRBJ1-1	CASSLGPLGTDRKAFF	TGTGCCAGCAGTTTAGGACCCCTCGGGACAGACCGTAAAGCTTTCTTT
.	TRBV18	.	TRBJ1-1	CASSPPSGRNTEAFF	TGTGCCAGCTCACCACCGTCAGGCCGCAACACTGAAGCTTTCTTT
.	TRBV11-1	.	TRBJ2-2	CASSLDPGRTGELFF	TGTGCCAGCAGCTTGGATCCGGGGAGGACCGGGGAGCTGTTTTTT
.	TRBV2	.	TRBJ2-5	CATVGETQYF	TGTGCCACCGTCGGAGAGACCCAGTACTTC
TRBD1	TRBV5-1	.	TRBJ2-1	CASSFEQGAYEQFF	TGCGCCAGCAGCTTTGAACAGGGGGCCTATGAGCAGTTCTTC
.	TRBV7-9	.	TRBJ2-1	CASSLDRVREQFF	TGTGCCAGCAGCTTAGATCGCGTCCGTGAGCAGTTCTTC
.	TRBV21-1	.	TRBJ2-4	CASSKGRLAKNIQYF	TGTGCCAGCAGCAAAGGACGACTAGCCAAAAACATTCAGTACTTC